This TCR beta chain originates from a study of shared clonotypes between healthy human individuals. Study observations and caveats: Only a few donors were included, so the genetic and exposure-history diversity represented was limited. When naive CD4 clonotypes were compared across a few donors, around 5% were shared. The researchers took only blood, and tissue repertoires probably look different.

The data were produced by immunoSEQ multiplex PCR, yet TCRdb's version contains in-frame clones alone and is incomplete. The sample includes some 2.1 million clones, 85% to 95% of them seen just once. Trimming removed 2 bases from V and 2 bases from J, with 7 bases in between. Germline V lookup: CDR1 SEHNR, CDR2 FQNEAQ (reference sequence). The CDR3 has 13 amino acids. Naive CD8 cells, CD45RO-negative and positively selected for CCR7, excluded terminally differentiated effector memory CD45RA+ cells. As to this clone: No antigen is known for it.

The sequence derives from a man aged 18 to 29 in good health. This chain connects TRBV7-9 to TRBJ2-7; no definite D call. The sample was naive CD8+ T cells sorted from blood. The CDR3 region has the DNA TGTGCCAGCAGCTTAACGATCACCTACGAGCAGTACTTC. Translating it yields CASSLTITYEQYF.